Each of the 3 T cell receptor beta chains below was sequenced from the same sample in a study of shared clonotypes between healthy human individuals. CD45RO-negative cells were positively selected for CCR7, leaving out terminally differentiated effector memory CD45RA+ cells. Here immunoSEQ multiplex PCR was the method, and the copy in TCRdb shows in-frame clones only, minus some. The sample has roughly 2,000,000 clones, about 95% seen once. Sequencing used naive CD8+ T cells sorted from blood. The receptors stem from a man between 18 and 29 years old in good health.

V is TRBV6-6 and J is TRBJ2-5, with D possibly matching TRBD2 (5 bases). CDR3 length: 14 residues. Germline CDR1 is MNHNY and CDR2 is SVGAGI (reference sequence). V lost 2 bases, J lost 7 bases, and 14 bases lay in between. The DNA for the CDR3 is TGTGCCAGCAGTTACAACGGGATGGGCGGGACCCAGTACTTC. It is translated as CASSYNGMGGTQYF.

Notes on this clone: Other nucleotide sequences from this sample produce the same CDR3. The gene calls are TRBV6-1 and TRBJ2-7, with D hard to call. Per germline, CDR1 MNHNS and CDR2 SASEGT. Trimming shortened V by 8 bases and J by 1 base, and 12 bases separated the two germline ends. The CDR3 loop spans 13 amino acids. The CDR3 protein is CASSPGPSYEQYF. The CDR3 DNA is TGTGCCAGCTCCCCGGGCCCTTCCTACGAGCAGTACTTC.

The rearrangement joins TRBV1 to TRBJ1-2. TRBV1 is a pseudogene locus. This CDR3 is 11 amino acids long. The CDR3 nucleotides read TGCACCAGCAGCCGAAACTATGGCTACACCTTC. It encodes CTSSRNYGYTF.